This T cell receptor (beta chain) was documented in a study of T cells in Graves' hyperthyroidism and ophthalmopathy. TCR beta CDR3 region amplification was performed from RNA transcripts. A first-round RT-PCR of the TCR CDR3 used the HTBI primer set. In TCRdb, the multiplex PCR reads were re-called with MiXCR into one record per CDR3 protein. The sample gives hundreds of thousands of distinct CDR3 sequences, about 14% of which show up once; just under 25% is in the top ten. The study defined stable Graves' hyperthyroidism as no ophthalmopathy progression within 18 months. Germline values: CDR1 SGHTA, CDR2 FQGTGA. The CDR3 is 17 residues long. Deletions cut 2 bases from V and 5 bases from J, with 19 bases between.

The chain is built from TRBV7-3 and TRBJ2-1; D perhaps matches TRBD1 (6 bases). The source of this sequence is a woman in her 30s with Graves' hyperthyroidism. Sequencing input: blood. The CDR3 sequence is CASSLLPLGTPNNEQFF. The CDR3 DNA reads as TGTGCCAGCAGCTTATTACCCCTCGGGACACCAAACAATGAGCAGTTCTTC.